This TCR beta chain was retrieved from a study of cytomegalovirus exposure and HLA in healthy donors (dated by TCRdb to 2016 to 2017). Concerning the study at large: According to a later analysis, the 120 or so validation repertoires were produced on the same platform as the roughly 720 repertoires of the first cohort. To predict cytomegalovirus infection status, the study combined high-throughput TCR immunosequencing, statistical association of individual TCRs with disease status, and machine learning. The study aimed to test whether cataloging public T cell receptors could reveal signatures of past pathogen exposure. Along with the approximately 650-subject first cohort, a separate validation cohort of over 90 different subjects was used.

Libraries were made using the immunoSEQ multiplex PCR assay. Per the original workflow: A statistical classification framework was built for diagnosing cytomegalovirus status from the catalog of TCR beta chain sequences. The source is immuneACCESS, and TCRdb retained only in-frame sequences with V and J called. Part of the clones is not carried over; for the studies checked, unresolved V genes explain less than half of this, and the remainder is unexplained. The V and J calls and clone size were taken over from that table, and D and trimming were inferred from the DNA. For this sample there are about 260,000 clones; 90% appear just once. 3% to 3.5% of the sample goes to the ten largest clones. The donors belonged to the validation cohort of about 120 subjects, which was separate from the roughly 670-subject first cohort. This clone was seen just once. What this receptor recognizes is not known. Nothing much larger sits one base from this clone, and base qualities are not available.

Overall results and qualifications from the work: A later analysis lacked HLA typing for the validation cohort, so it scored co-occurrence in that cohort across all 110 or so repertoires. The authors suggested that the approach could potentially be extended to other disease states and immunological phenotypes. In the study, around 150 TCR beta chains were listed as associated with cytomegalovirus. Of the cluster scores, around 95% were above 0 in a later analysis, which found that TCRs clustered in the first cohort also tended to co-occur in the 120 validation repertoires. In vitro tests confirmed that three of the cytomegalovirus-associated TCR beta chains recognize cytomegalovirus antigens. While some public TCRs were present in many individuals, most TCR sequences turned up only very rarely across donors. The classifier was reported to diagnose cytomegalovirus status with high specificity and sensitivity in both the original and validation cohorts.

The germline V gene gives CDR1 as MDHEN and CDR2 as SYDVKM. Trimming removed 2 bases from V and 6 bases from J; the gene matches leave 5 bases unexplained. From cysteine to phenylalanine, the CDR3 is 15 amino acids long. Just CDR3 DNA is preserved here, 45 bases in frame from base 1. The specimen was PBMCs. This chain is built from TRBV28 and TRBJ2-2, with 8 junctional bases fitting TRBD1. The sequence was obtained from a woman aged 30 to 39 in good health and CMV-seronegative. The sequenced DNA: TGTGCCAGCAGTTTACCGGACAGGGTGGCCGGGGAGCTGTTTTTT. The encoded protein is CASSLPDRVAGELFF.